The rows below give T cell receptor beta chains drawn from one sample of a study of early T cells in non-severe SARS-CoV-2 infection. Each CDR3 protein gets one entry after TCRdb re-called the 5' RACE reads with MiXCR. Of some 80,000 distinct CDR3 sequences listed, roughly 13% are singletons. Specimen: whole blood. These receptors were collected from an adult who was a healthcare worker with PCR-confirmed SARS-CoV-2 infection or an uninfected control (not recorded which). Both conserved end residues are part of each CDR3. Each record gives: clone size, J gene, V gene, D gene, CDR3 length, CDR3 DNA, CDR3 protein. A D gene is named only where the DNA matches it firmly. For some rows the clone size is stated as once, few or many, or as a class when expanded; others skip it.

>many|TRBJ1-5|TRBV20-1|NA|15
TGCAGTGCTGGTGGCCAGGGGAGTAGCAATCAGCCCCAGCATTTT
CSAGGQGSSNQPQHF
>few|TRBJ2-1|TRBV12-3/TRBV12-4|NA|12
TGTGCCAGCAGTCACCCGTGGACAAAGCAGTTCTTC
CASSHPWTKQFF
>few|TRBJ2-7|TRBV11-2|NA|13
TGTGCCAGCAGCTTATGGTACAGCTACGAGCAGTACTTC
CASSLWYSYEQYF
>many|TRBJ2-3|TRBV10-2|TRBD2|16
TGCGCCAGCAGTGAGTCCTCGGGGGGGCGGGCAGATACGCAGTATTTT
CASSESSGGRADTQYF
>few|TRBJ1-3|TRBV20-1|NA|12
TGCAGTGCTACAGGGGCAGGAAACACCATATATTTT
CSATGAGNTIYF
>many|TRBJ2-3|TRBV20-1|TRBD1|16
TGCAGTGCTGAGGGATCCGGGACAGGGGCTACAGATACGCAGTATTTT
CSAEGSGTGATDTQYF
>few|TRBJ1-3|TRBV20-1|NA|13
TGCAGTGCCAGCACAGGGTTTGGAAACACCATATATTTT
CSASTGFGNTIYF
>NA|TRBJ2-3|TRBV10-2|TRBD2|16
TGCGCCAGCAGTGAGAAGGCTAGCGGGGGCACAGATACGCAGTATTTT
CASSEKASGGTDTQYF
>once|TRBJ2-1|TRBV20-1|NA|13
TGCAGTGCCAGAGACCTAGCAGGCAATGAGCAGTTCTTC
CSARDLAGNEQFF
>NA|TRBJ2-1|TRBV12-3/TRBV12-4|NA|14
TGTGCCAGCAGCCGCTGGCTGGGCGGCGAGGAGCAGTTCTTC
CASSRWLGGEEQFF
>NA|TRBJ2-3|TRBV6-1|TRBD1|13
TGTGCCAGCAGTGAAATGCGACAGGGTTCGCAGTATTTT
CASSEMRQGSQYF
>few|TRBJ2-5|TRBV9|NA|14
TGTGCCAGCAGCAAACAAGGGACCAGAGAGACCCAGTACTTC
CASSKQGTRETQYF
>many|TRBJ2-3|TRBV12-3/TRBV12-4|NA|12
TGTGCCAGCAGTTTTAGCCGGGATACGCAGTATTTT
CASSFSRDTQYF
>many|TRBJ2-3|TRBV7-9|NA|16
TGTGCCAGCAGCCTAAGTACCTCTAATGAGGCAGATACGCAGTATTTT
CASSLSTSNEADTQYF
>few|TRBJ2-5|TRBV5-1|NA|13
TGCGCCAGCAGCTTGTCCGGCCAAGAGACCCAGTACTTC
CASSLSGQETQYF
>many|TRBJ1-3|TRBV24-1|NA|13
TGTGCCACCAGTGATGGAACTGGAAACACCATATATTTT
CATSDGTGNTIYF
>many|TRBJ2-3|TRBV18|NA|15
TGTGCCAGCTCGCCATCAGACAGGTCCACAGATACGCAGTATTTT
CASSPSDRSTDTQYF
>few|TRBJ2-7|TRBV6-2/TRBV6-3|NA|13
TGTGCCACAGGGGACTCCGAGCGCGACGAGCAGTACTTC
CATGDSERDEQYF
>NA|TRBJ1-2|TRBV6-2/TRBV6-3|TRBD1|12
TGTGCCAGCAGAATCCGACAGGGGAGCTACACCTTC
CASRIRQGSYTF
>few|TRBJ2-7|TRBV3-1|NA|13
TGTGCCAGCAGCCAAGACAACATCTACGAGCAGTACTTC
CASSQDNIYEQYF
>many|TRBJ1-2|TRBV29-1|NA|12
TGCAGCACCCGCCGGGGTGAAGATGGCTACACCTTC
CSTRRGEDGYTF
>many|TRBJ2-5|TRBV7-9|TRBD1|16
TGTGCCAGCAGCCTCCCGGGACAGGTACCCCAAGAGACCCAGTACTTC
CASSLPGQVPQETQYF
>NA|TRBJ1-1|TRBV9|NA|14
TGTGCCAGCAGCGTAATAGCCGGAGCCGCTGAAGCTTTCTTT
CASSVIAGAAEAFF
>many|TRBJ1-1|TRBV12-3/TRBV12-4|NA|16
TGTGCCAGCAGTTTAGAGAGGGGTCCCATGAACACTGAAGCTTTCTTT
CASSLERGPMNTEAFF
>many|TRBJ1-1|TRBV12-3/TRBV12-4|NA|15
TGTGCCAGCAGTCACGGGCGGGGAATAAGGACTGAAGCTTTCTTT
CASSHGRGIRTEAFF
>many|TRBJ1-4|TRBV18|NA|14
TGTGCCAGCTCACCAACAGGGCTTGATGAAAAACTGTTTTTT
CASSPTGLDEKLFF
>NA|TRBJ1-1|TRBV5-8|NA|15
TGTGCCAGCAGCCCCCGGGGGCGCGAGAACACTGAAGCTTTCTTT
CASSPRGRENTEAFF
>many|TRBJ2-5|TRBV5-1|NA|13
TGCGCCAGCAGCTTGGAGGTTCTTGAGACCCAGTACTTC
CASSLEVLETQYF
>NA|TRBJ1-4|TRBV5-1|TRBD1|15
TGCGCCAGCAGCTTTGGGGACAGAGCTCATGAAAAACTGTTTTTT
CASSFGDRAHEKLFF